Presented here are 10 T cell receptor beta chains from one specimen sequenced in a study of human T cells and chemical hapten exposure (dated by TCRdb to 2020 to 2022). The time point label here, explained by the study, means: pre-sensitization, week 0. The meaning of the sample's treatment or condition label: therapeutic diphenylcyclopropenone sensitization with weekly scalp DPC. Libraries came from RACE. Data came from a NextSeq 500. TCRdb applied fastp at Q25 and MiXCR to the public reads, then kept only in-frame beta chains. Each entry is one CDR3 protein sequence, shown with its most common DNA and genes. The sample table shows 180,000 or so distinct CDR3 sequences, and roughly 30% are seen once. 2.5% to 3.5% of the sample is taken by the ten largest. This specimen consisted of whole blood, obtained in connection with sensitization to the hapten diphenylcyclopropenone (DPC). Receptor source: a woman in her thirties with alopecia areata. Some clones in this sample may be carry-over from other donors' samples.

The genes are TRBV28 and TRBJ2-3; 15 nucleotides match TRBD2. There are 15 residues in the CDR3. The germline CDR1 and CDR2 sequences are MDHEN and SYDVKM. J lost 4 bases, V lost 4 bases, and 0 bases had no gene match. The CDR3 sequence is CASSWTSGGADTQYF. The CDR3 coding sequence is TGTGCCAGCAGTTGGACTAGCGGGGGGGCAGATACGCAGTATTTT.

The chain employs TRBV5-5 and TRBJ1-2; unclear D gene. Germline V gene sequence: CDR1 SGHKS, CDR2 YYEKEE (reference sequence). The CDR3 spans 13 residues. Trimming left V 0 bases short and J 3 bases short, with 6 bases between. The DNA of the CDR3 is TGTGCCAGCAGCTTGGCCTTCGACTATGGCTACACCTTC. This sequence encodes CASSLAFDYGYTF.

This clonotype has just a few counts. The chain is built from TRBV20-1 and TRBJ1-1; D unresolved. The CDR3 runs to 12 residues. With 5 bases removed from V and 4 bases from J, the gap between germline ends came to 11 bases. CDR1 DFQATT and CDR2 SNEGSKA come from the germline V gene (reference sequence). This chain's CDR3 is CSAPGRTTEAFF. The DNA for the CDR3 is TGCAGTGCTCCAGGCCGTACCACTGAAGCTTTCTTT.

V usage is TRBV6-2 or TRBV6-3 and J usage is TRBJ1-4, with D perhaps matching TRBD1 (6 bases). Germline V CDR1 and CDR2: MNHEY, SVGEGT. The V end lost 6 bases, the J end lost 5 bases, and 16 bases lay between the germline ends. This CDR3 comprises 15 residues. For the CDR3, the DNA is TGTGCCAGCAGCGGACAGTCTTCCATCAATGAAAAACTGTTTTTT. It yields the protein CASSGQSSINEKLFF.

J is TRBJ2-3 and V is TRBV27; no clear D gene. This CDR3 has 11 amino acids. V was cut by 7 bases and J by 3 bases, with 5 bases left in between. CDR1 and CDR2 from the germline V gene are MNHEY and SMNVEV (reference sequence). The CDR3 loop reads CASKGTDTQYF. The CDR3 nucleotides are TGTGCCAGCAAGGGAACAGATACGCAGTATTTT.

CDR3 sequence: CSAGGIRSYEQYF. The CDR3 bases are TGCAGTGCAGGGGGCATCAGATCCTACGAGCAGTACTTC. The chain has TRBV29-1 and TRBJ2-7; TRBD1 matches 8 bases. Germline V lookup: CDR1 SQVTM, CDR2 ANQGSEA. This CDR3 comprises 13 residues.

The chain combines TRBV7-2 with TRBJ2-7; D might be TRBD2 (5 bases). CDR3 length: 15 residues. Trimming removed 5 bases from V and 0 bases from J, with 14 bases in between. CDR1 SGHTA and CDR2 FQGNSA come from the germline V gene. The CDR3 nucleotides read TGTGCCAGCAGCCCAGAGGGCTTTAGCTCCTACGAGCAGTACTTC. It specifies CASSPEGFSSYEQYF.

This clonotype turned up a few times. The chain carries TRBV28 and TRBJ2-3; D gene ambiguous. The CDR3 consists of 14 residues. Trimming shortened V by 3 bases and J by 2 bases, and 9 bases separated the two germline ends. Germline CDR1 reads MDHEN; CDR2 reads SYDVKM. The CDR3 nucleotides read TGTGCCAGCAGTTTGAACAGCGTCACAGATACGCAGTATTTT. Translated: CASSLNSVTDTQYF.

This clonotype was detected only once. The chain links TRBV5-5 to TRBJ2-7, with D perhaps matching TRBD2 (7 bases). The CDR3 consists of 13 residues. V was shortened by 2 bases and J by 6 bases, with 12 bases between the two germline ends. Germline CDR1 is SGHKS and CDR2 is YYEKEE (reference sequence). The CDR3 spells CASSFGGPGEQYF. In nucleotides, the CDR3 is TGTGCCAGCAGCTTCGGGGGGCCTGGCGAGCAGTACTTC.

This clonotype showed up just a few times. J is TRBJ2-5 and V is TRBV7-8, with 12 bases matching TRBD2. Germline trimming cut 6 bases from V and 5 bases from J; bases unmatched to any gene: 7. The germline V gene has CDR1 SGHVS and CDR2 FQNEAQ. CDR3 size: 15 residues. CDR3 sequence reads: CASRQRTSGKETQYF. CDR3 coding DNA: TGTGCCAGCAGACAACGGACTAGCGGGAAGGAGACCCAGTACTTC.